The 4 T cell receptor beta chains reported below all come from one sample, sequenced in a study of graft-versus-host responses after intestinal transplantation. Sequencing used immunoSEQ multiplex PCR; TCRdb keeps in-frame clones, though not all of them. The sample consists of approximately 15,000 clones, 75% to 90% of them appearing once. Researchers processed graft tissue to release intraepithelial and lamina propria lymphocytes. The sequences come from ileum tissue, collected 104 days after intestinal transplant. Receptors originate from a human patient who received an intestinal transplant, so some T cells may come from the graft donor.

V usage is TRBV30 and J usage is TRBJ2-1, with D perhaps matching TRBD1 or TRBD2 (6 bases each). The germline gives CDR1 GTSNPN, CDR2 SVGIG (reference sequence). The V gene lost 3 bases and the J gene lost 2 bases, with 11 bases spanning the gap. This CDR3 is 14 amino acids long. The CDR3 DNA reads as TGTGCCTGGAGCCGGGGGCTGACCTACAATGAGCAGTTCTTC. It yields the protein CAWSRGLTYNEQFF.

This chain connects TRBV5-6 to TRBJ1-1; D is unclear. Germline values: CDR1 SGHDT, CDR2 YYEEEE. Between the trimmed V and J ends, which lost 2 bases and 0 bases, there was a span of 5 bases. The CDR3 has 13 residues. CDR3 residues: CASSLLLNTEAFF. CDR3 nucleotide sequence: TGTGCCAGCAGCTTACTTCTGAACACTGAAGCTTTCTTT. Full variable domain (rest looked up from reference TRBV5-6 and TRBJ1-1): DAGVTQSPTHLIKTRGQQVTLRCSPKSGHDTVSWYQQALGQGPQFIFQYYEEEERQRGNFPDRFSGHQFPNYSSELNVNALLLGDSALYLCASSLLLNTEAFFGQGTRLTVV.

The count of this clone is one. The rearrangement uses TRBV5-1 and TRBJ2-7, with D unresolved. The germline V gene has CDR1 SGHRS and CDR2 YFSETQ. V was shortened by 0 bases and J by 1 base, with 11 bases between the two germline ends. The CDR3 is 15 amino acids. In DNA, the CDR3 is TGCGCCAGCAGCTTGGTGGGTTGGTATTCCTACGAGCAGTACTTC. Translation: CASSLVGWYSYEQYF.

Of note for this clone: The sample has other DNA sequences that encode this CDR3 too. This chain connects TRBV19 to TRBJ2-3; 12 bases agree with TRBD2. The V and J ends lost 3 bases and 4 bases, in that order; junction bases with no gene match: 2. This CDR3 comprises 15 residues. Looked up from germline, CDR1 is LNHDA and CDR2 is SQIVND (reference sequence). The CDR3 here is CASSMGLAGADTQYF. DNA for the CDR3: TGTGCCAGTAGTATGGGACTAGCGGGTGCAGATACGCAGTATTTT.